The sequence of this TCR beta chain was determined in a study of T cell responses to AZD1222 COVID-19 vaccine. The repertoire was sequenced with immunoSEQ multiplex PCR; TCRdb's copy has only in-frame clones and lacks some. The sample contains approximately 180,000 clones, just over 90% of which appear only once. Trimming pared 3 bases from V and 7 bases from J, leaving 17 bases between. This CDR3 is 15 amino acids long. CDR1 is LGHNA and CDR2 is YSLEER in the germline V gene. This chain connects TRBV4-3 to TRBJ2-3; either TRBD1 or TRBD2 may supply D (6 bases each). Specimen: peripheral blood, collected 28 days after the second dose of the MenACWY control vaccine. The sequence was collected from an adult who received the MenACWY meningococcal vaccine as a control. The CDR3 coding sequence is TGCGCCAGCAGCCAGGGGGCGGGACTCCTATATACGCAGTATTTT. Amino acid sequence: CASSQGAGLLYTQYF.